This TCR beta chain comes out of a study of blood T cells in healthy people across ages (dated by TCRdb to between 2015 and 2016). With respect to the entire study: Template switching captured roughly one uniquely barcoded TCR beta cDNA molecule per two T cells in model experiments. Donors of different ages were randomly distributed across sequencing lanes to avoid experimental bias. Donors were grouped into four age groups: young (average 16 years), middle-aged (less than 40), aged (approximately 58) and long-lived (approximately 78). To track age-related changes in TCR beta repertoire diversity, the study relied on deep sequencing normalized with unique cDNA molecular identifiers. Using the same blood draw, the study looked at two additional independent replicas of 1 million unique cDNA reads for two donors, one aged 18 to 30 and the other aged 80 or older. Points the paper makes about the study in general: The CMV infection status of donors was not known, potentially confounding age-related changes in expanded clonotypes. Observed TCR beta diversity per million T cells fell roughly linearly with age, and a significant reduction was already apparent by age approximately 41. Estimates of total diversity based on one million sequenced T cells were regarded as lower bounds and as underestimates. The percentage of naive T cells measured by flow cytometry correlated strongly with observed TCR beta diversity. Compared with the aged group, more naive CD4+ T cells, fewer expanded clones and increased TCR diversity were shown by the long-lived group, suggesting age selection. Bulk unsorted PBMC profiling prevented conclusive comparison of naive and antigen-experienced compartments.

The library was prepared using 5' RACE. Sequencing relied on an Illumina HiSeq 2500. The second PCR ran for roughly 7 to 12 cycles and used a J-beta primer mix along with a sample-barcoded 5' primer. Each TCR beta cDNA molecule received a unique molecular identifier from a template-switch 5' adaptor carrying 12 random nucleotides. Each sample yielded at least 3 million CDR3-containing paired-end reads. The Mint cDNA synthesis kit, primed by a TRBC-specific oligonucleotide, was used to synthesize first-strand cDNA from all RNA. After uracil-DNA glycosylase treatment, a first 18-cycle PCR used universal primers M1SS and BC2_uni_R on all cDNA. The study's own analysis went as follows. Normalization of each sample was performed by random selection of 1 million high-quality reads, each carrying a distinct molecular identifier. Instead of being binned into consensus sequences, reads that shared molecular identifiers were thrown out. MiTCR, set to a Q25 quality threshold and the strictest error-elimination algorithm, was used for CDR3 identification, clonotype clustering and error correction. Lower-bound total TCR beta diversity was estimated with a nonparametric unseen species model using Euler transformation. TCRdb itself trimmed the public reads at Q25 with fastp, ran MiXCR and retained productive beta chains. Every distinct CDR3 protein forms one entry, paired with its most common genes and DNA. For this entry, the V and J calls and clone size follow TCRdb and not the study's own pipeline. The sample table holds hundreds of thousands of distinct CDR3 sequences, of which 20% to 25% were seen once. The ten biggest clones cover 3% to 4.5% of the sample.

The germline ends are 18 bases apart after V is trimmed by 6 bases and J by 6 bases. There are 14 amino acids in the CDR3, from cysteine to phenylalanine inclusive. Just the 42-base CDR3 DNA is kept, in frame starting at base 1. The germline V gene sets CDR1 to MNHEY and CDR2 to SVGEGT. The donors were roughly 39 Caucasian individuals from Russia, aged roughly 6 to 100 years, who were systemically healthy. Approximately 9.3 milliliters of peripheral blood were collected from each donor into EDTA-treated Vacutainer tubes. PBMCs were isolated by Ficoll-Paque density-gradient centrifugation, with at least 6.5 million obtained per sample. Total RNA was extracted from PBMCs with Trizol reagent, with at least 5.5 micrograms obtained per sample. The percentages of naive CD45RAhigh/CD27high T cells were determined by flow cytometry on a PBMC aliquot from every donor. As regards this clonotype: Its antigen is still unknown. Base qualities are not at hand, and no much larger clone is one base apart.

Recombination connected TRBV6-2 or TRBV6-3 to TRBJ2-7; the D segment cannot be called with confidence. Sequences were obtained from blood. This receptor was taken from a man aged 70 or older in good health. The nucleotides are TGTGCCAGCAGCCGGACCCATAGATCCAGCGAGCAGTACTTC. Its translation is CASSRTHRSSEQYF.